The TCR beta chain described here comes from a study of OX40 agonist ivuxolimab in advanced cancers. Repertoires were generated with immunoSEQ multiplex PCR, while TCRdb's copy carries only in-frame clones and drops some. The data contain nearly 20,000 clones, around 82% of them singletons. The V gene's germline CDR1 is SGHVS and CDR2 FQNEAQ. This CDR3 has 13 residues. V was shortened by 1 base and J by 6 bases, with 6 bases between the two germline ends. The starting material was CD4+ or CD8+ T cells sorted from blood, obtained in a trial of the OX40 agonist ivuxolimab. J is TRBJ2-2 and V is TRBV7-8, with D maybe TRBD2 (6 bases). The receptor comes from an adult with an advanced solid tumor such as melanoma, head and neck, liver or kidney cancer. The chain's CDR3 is CASSLGGAGELFF. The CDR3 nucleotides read TGTGCCAGCAGCTTAGGGGGGGCCGGGGAGCTGTTTTTT. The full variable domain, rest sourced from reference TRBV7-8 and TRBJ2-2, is GAGVSQSPRYKVAKRGQDVALRCDPISGHVSLFWYQQALGQGPEFLTYFQNEAQLDKSGLPSDRFFAERPEGSVSTLKIQRTQQEDSAVYLCASSLGGAGELFFGEGSRLTVL.